This entry concerns a single T cell receptor (beta chain). Its antigen is unknown. Measured with immunoSEQ multiplex PCR; TCRdb has only the in-frame clones, and not every one. The sample lists about 50,000 clones, over 90% occurring once. This entry is derived from a study of OX40 agonist ivuxolimab in advanced cancers. The wider study: Every 2 weeks, patients received ivuxolimab intravenously, dosed at 0.01 to 10 mg/kg. Each dose-escalation patient presented with hepatocellular carcinoma, melanoma, renal cell or head and neck cancer.

Germline loops: CDR1 SGHVS, CDR2 FNYEAQ. The CDR3 spans 16 residues. Trimming shortened V by 5 bases and J by 5 bases, and 19 bases separated the two germline ends. Findings of the study overall: Among T cells, CD8+ cells averaged more expanded clones than CD4+ cells.

The source was CD4+ or CD8+ T cells sorted from blood, collected in a trial of the OX40 agonist ivuxolimab. This receptor was taken from an adult with an advanced solid tumor such as melanoma, head and neck, liver or kidney cancer. The chain joins TRBV7-6 to TRBJ2-1; D tentatively reads TRBD1 or TRBD2 (5 bases each). The CDR3 loop reads CASSPRGTGWDNEQFF. Written as DNA, the CDR3 is TGTGCCAGCAGCCCGAGGGGAACGGGGTGGGACAATGAGCAGTTCTTC.